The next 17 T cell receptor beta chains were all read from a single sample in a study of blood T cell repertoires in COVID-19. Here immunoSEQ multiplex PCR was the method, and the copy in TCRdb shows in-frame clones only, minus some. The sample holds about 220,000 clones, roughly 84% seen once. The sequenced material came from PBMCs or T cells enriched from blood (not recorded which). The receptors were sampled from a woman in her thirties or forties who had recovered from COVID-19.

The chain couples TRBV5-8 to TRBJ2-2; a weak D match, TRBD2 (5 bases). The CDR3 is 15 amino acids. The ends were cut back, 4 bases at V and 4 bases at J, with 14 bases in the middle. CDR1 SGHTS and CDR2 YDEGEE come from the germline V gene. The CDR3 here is CASSLTQLGTGELFF. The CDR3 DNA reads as TGTGCCAGCAGCCTCACCCAACTAGGCACCGGGGAGCTGTTTTTT.

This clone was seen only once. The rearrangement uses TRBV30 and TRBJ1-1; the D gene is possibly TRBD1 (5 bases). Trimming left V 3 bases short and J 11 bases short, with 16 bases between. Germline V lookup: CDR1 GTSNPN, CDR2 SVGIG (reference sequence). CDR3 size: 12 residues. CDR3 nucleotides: TGTGCCTGGAGAAAGTCCAGGGAGGAGGCTTTCTTT. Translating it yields CAWRKSREEAFF.

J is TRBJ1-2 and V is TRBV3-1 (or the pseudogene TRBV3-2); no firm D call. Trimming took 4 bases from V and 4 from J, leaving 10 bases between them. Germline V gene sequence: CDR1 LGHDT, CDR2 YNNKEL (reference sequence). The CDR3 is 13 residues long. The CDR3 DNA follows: TGTGCCAGCAGCCTGGGCCGACCCTATGGCTACACCTTC. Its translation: CASSLGRPYGYTF.

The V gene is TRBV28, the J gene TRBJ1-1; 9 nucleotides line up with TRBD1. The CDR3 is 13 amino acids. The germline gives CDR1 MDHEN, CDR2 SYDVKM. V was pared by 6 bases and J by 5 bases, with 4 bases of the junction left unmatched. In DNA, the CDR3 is TGTGCCAGCAGCGGACAGGGGACGACTGAAGCTTTCTTT. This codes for CASSGQGTTEAFF.

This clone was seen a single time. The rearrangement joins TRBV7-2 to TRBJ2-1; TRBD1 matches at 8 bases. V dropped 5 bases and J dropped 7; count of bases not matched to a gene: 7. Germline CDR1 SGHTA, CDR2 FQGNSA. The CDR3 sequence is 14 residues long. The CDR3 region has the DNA TGTGCCAGCAGCCCCGGGACAGGCTGGAATGAGCAGTTCTTC. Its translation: CASSPGTGWNEQFF.

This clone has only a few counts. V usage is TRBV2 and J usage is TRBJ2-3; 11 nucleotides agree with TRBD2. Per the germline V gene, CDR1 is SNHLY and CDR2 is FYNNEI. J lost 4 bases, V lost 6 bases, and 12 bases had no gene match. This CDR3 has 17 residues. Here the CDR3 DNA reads TGTGCCAGCAGGGCCCCGATAGCGGGAGGGAAGGCAGATACGCAGTATTTT. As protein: CASRAPIAGGKADTQYF.

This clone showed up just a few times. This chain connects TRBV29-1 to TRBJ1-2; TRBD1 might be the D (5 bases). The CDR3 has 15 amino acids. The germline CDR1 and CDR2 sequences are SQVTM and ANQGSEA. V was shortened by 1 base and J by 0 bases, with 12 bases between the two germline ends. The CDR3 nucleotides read TGCAGCGTTGAAGGTCTCAGGGAATCTAACTATGGCTACACCTTC. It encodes CSVEGLRESNYGYTF.

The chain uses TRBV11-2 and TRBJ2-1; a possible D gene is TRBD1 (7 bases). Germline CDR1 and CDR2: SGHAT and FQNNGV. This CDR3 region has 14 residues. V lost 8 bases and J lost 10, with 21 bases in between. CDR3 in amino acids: CASSYNGGTEEQFF. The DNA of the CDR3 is TGTGCCAGCTCGTATAATGGGGGGACAGAGGAGCAGTTCTTC.

CDR3 DNA: TGTGCCAGCACCTTAGTCAGGGCCAGGCAGTTCTTC. It yields the protein CASTLVRARQFF. The chain recombines TRBV28 with TRBJ2-1, with D maybe TRBD1 (5 bases). The germline gives CDR1 MDHEN, CDR2 SYDVKM. Trimming pared 7 bases from V and 12 bases from J, leaving 16 bases between. The CDR3 length is 12 residues.

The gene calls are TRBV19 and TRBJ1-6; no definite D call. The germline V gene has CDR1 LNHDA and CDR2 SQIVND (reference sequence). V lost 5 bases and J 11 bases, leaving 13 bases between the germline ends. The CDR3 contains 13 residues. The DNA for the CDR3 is TGTGCCAGTAGTGTTGAAAGGGAGACACCCCTCCACTTT. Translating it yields CASSVERETPLHF. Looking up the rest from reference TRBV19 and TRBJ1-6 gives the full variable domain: DGGITQSPKYLFRKEGQNVTLSCEQNLNHDAMYWYRQDPGQGLRLIYYSQIVNDFQKGDIAEGYSVSREKKESFPLTVTSAQKNPTAFYLCASSVERETPLHFGNGTRLTVT.

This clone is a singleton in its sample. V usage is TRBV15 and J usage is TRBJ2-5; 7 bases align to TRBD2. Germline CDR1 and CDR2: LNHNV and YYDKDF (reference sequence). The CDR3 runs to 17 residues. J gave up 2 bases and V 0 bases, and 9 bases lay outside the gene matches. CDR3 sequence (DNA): TGTGCCACCAGCAGAGACCGAAGCGGGATCCAACAAGAGACCCAGTACTTC. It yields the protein CATSRDRSGIQQETQYF.

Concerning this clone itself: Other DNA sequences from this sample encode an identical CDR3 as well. CDR3 in DNA: TGCGCCAGCAGCTTTACCGGGAACACTGAAGCTTTCTTT. As protein: CASSFTGNTEAFF. This chain connects TRBV5-1 to TRBJ1-1; D call uncertain. V lost 2 bases and J lost 1, with 6 bases in between. This CDR3 spans 13 amino acids. Per the germline V gene, CDR1 is SGHRS and CDR2 is YFSETQ.

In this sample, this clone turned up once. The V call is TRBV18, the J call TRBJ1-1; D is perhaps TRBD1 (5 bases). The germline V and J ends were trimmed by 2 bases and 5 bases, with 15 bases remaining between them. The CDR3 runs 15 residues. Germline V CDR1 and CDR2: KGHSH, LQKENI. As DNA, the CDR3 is TGTGCCAGCTCACCAACGGGGGAAGGAGCAACTGAAGCTTTCTTT. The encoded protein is CASSPTGEGATEAFF.

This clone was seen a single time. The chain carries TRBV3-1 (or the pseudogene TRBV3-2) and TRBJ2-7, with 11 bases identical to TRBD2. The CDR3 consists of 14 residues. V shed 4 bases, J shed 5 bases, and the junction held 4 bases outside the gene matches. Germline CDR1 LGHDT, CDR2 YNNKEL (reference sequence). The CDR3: CASSPLAGGHEQYF. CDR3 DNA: TGTGCCAGCAGCCCTCTAGCGGGAGGCCACGAGCAGTACTTC.

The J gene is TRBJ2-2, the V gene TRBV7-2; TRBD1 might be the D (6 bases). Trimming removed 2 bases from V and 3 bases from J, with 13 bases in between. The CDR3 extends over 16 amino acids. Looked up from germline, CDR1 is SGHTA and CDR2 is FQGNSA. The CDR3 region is CASSLWGQIYTGELFF. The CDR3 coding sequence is TGTGCCAGCAGCTTATGGGGACAAATATACACCGGGGAGCTGTTTTTT.

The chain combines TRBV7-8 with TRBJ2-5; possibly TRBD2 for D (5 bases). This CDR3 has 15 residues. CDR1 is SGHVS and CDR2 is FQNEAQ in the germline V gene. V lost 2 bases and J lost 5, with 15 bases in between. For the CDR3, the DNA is TGTGCCAGCAGCTTAAGTCCCTCCCAGCGGGAGACCCAGTACTTC. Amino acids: CASSLSPSQRETQYF.

CDR3 sequence reads: CASSKGRGPRVHEQYV. As DNA, the CDR3 is TGTGCCAGCAGCAAAGGTAGGGGTCCCAGGGTCCACGAGCAGTACGTC. The rearrangement uses TRBV21-1 and TRBJ2-7; the table gives TRBD1 as D, unverified against the DNA. TRBV21-1 has pseudogene status. The CDR3 totals 16 residues.